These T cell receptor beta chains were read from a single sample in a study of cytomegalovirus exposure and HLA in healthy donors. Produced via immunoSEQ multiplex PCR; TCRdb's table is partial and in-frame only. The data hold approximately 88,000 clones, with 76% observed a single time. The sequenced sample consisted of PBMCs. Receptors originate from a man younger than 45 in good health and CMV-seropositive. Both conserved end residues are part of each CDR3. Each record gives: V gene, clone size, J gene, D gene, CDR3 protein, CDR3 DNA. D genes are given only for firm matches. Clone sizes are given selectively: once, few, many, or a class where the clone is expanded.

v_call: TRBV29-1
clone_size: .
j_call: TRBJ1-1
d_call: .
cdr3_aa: CSVEDLEQGLGTEAFF
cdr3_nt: TGCAGCGTTGAAGATCTAGAACAGGGATTGGGGACTGAAGCTTTCTTT

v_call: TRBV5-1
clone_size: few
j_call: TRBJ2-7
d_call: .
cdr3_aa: CASSPEGGRAYEQYF
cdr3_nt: TGCGCCAGCAGCCCCGAAGGCGGCAGAGCGTACGAGCAGTACTTC

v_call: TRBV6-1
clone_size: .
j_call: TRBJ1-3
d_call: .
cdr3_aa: CASSPGIVGNTIYF
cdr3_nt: TGTGCCAGCAGCCCCGGGATAGTCGGAAACACCATATATTTT

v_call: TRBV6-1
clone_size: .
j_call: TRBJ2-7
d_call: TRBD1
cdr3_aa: CASSALRTGGSYEQYF
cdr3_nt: TGTGCCAGCAGTGCCTTACGGACAGGGGGCTCCTACGAGCAGTACTTC

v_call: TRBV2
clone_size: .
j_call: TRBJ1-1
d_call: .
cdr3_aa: CAGVTGRNTEAFF
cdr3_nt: TGTGCCGGGGTAACAGGGCGGAACACTGAAGCTTTCTTT

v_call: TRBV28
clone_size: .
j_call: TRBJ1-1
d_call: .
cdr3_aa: CASRKGVRNTEAFF
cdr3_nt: TGTGCCAGCAGGAAGGGAGTAAGGAATACTGAAGCTTTCTTT

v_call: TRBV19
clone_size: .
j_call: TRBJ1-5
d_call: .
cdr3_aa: CASSGGGQSNQPQHF
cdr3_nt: TGTGCCAGTAGTGGGGGGGGCCAAAGCAATCAGCCCCAGCATTTT

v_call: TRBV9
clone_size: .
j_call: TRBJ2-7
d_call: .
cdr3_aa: CASSVAAASSYEQYF
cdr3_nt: TGTGCCAGCAGCGTAGCAGCGGCCAGCTCCTACGAGCAGTACTTC

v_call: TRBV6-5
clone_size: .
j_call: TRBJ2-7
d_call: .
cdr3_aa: CASIPRAYEQYF
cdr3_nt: TGTGCCAGCATCCCCCGGGCCTACGAGCAGTACTTC

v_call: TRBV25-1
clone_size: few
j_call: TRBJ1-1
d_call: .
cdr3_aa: CASQTHRATNTEAFF
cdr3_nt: TGTGCCAGCCAGACCCACAGGGCGACGAACACTGAAGCTTTCTTT

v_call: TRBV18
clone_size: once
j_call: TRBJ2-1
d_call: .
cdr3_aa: CASSPLRFSSYNEQFF
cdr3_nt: TGTGCCAGCTCACCACTCCGTTTTAGCTCCTACAATGAGCAGTTCTTC

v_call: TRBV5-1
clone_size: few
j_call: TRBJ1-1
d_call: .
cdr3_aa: CASSPEAGTEAFF
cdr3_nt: TGCGCCAGCAGCCCGGAGGCCGGAACTGAAGCTTTCTTT

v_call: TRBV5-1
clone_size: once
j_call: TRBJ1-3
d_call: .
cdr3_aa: CASSLTGPRFGNTIYF
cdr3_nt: TGCGCCAGCAGCTTGACAGGGCCCCGTTTCGGAAACACCATATATTTT

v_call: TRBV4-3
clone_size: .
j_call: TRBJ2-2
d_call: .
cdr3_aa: CASSQDLATNTGELFF
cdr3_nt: TGCGCCAGCAGCCAAGACCTAGCGACTAACACCGGGGAGCTGTTTTTT

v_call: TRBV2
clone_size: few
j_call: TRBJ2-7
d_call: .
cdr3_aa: CASGSEQYF
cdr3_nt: TGTGCCAGCGGTAGCGAGCAGTACTTC

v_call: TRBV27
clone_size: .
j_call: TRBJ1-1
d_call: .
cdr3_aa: CASSLRGNTEAFF
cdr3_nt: TGTGCCAGCAGTCTCCGGGGGAACACTGAAGCTTTCTTT

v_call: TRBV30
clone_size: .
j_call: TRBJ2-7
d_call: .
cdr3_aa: CAWRRELAGQGEQYF
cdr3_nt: TGTGCCTGGAGGCGTGAACTAGCGGGACAGGGTGAGCAGTACTTC

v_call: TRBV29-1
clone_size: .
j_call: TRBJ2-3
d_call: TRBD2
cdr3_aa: CSVRTSGGEKDTQYF
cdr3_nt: TGCAGCGTCCGGACTAGCGGGGGGGAAAAAGATACGCAGTATTTT

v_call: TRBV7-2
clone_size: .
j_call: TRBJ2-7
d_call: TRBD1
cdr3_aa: CASSRRDSAHEQYF
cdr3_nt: TGTGCCAGCAGCCGCCGGGACAGTGCCCACGAGCAGTACTTC

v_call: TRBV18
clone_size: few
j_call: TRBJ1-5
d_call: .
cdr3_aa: CASSRGNQPQHF
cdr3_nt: TGTGCCAGCTCCCGGGGCAATCAGCCCCAGCATTTT

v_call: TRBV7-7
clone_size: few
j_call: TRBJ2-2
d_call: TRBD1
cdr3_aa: CASSQDRGTGELFF
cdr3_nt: TGTGCTAGCAGCCAGGACAGGGGTACCGGGGAGCTGTTTTTT

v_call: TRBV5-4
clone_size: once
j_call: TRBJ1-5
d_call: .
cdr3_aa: CASSLWGPNQPQHF
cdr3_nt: TGTGCCAGCAGCCTTTGGGGCCCGAATCAGCCCCAGCATTTT

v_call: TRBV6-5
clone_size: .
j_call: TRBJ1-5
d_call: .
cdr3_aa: CASSYSITRSQPQHF
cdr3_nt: TGTGCCAGCAGTTACTCGATTACGAGAAGTCAGCCCCAGCATTTT

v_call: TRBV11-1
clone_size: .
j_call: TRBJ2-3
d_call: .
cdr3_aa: CASSSRTFSTDTQYF
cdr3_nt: TGTGCCAGCAGCTCCCGGACTTTTAGCACAGATACGCAGTATTTT

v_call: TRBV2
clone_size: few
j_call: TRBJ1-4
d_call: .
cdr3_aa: CASSEVIGGEKLFF
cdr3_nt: TGTGCCAGCAGTGAAGTAATAGGGGGAGAAAAACTGTTTTTT

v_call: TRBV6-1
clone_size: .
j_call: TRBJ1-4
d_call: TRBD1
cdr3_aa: CASSAGGAHEKLFF
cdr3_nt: TGTGCCAGCAGCGCAGGGGGCGCCCATGAAAAACTGTTTTTT

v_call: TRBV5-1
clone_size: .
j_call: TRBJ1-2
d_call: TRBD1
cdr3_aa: CASSPDRAGGYTF
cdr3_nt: TGCGCCAGCAGCCCAGACAGGGCGGGCGGCTACACCTTC

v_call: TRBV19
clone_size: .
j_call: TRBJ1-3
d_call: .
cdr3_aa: CASMAGPGGNTIYF
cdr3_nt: TGTGCCAGTATGGCAGGCCCAGGTGGAAACACCATATATTTT

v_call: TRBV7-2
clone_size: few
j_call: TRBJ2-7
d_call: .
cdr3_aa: CASSIGQTAFVEQYF
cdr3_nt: TGTGCCAGCAGCATCGGACAGACCGCTTTCGTCGAGCAGTACTTC

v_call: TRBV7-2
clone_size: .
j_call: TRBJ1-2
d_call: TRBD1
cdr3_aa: CASSRGQGAGGYTF
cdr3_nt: TGTGCCAGCAGTCGTGGACAGGGGGCGGGGGGCTACACCTTC